This entry features one T cell receptor beta chain sequence. These data are taken from a study of blood T cell repertoires in COVID-19. Looking at the study overall: COVID-19 samples collected from the United States, Italy and Spain covered acute and convalescent phases.

Clones were read by immunoSEQ multiplex PCR, and TCRdb kept only the in-frame ones, dropping some. Found here are a few hundred thousand clones, 70% to 90% of them singletons; the top ten hold about 2%. The CDR3 totals 15 residues. Germline V CDR1 and CDR2: SGHTA, FQGTGA. Trimming left V 1 base short and J 5 bases short, with 11 bases between. Recovered participants had two consecutive negative NP/OP PCR tests, healthcare professional clearance, or symptom resolution. This chain connects TRBV7-3 to TRBJ2-2, with D possibly being TRBD1 (6 bases). The TCR comes from a man younger than 40 who had recovered from COVID-19. The material sequenced was PBMCs or T cells enriched from blood (not recorded which). The DNA of the CDR3 is TGTGCCAGCAGCTTAAACAGGGATGGTACCGGGGAGCTGTTTTTT. Protein sequence: CASSLNRDGTGELFF.